The clone carrying this T cell receptor beta chain was counted only a few times. Germline CDR1 is MNHNS and CDR2 is SASEGT. Trimming stripped 10 bases from V and 12 bases from J, with 16 bases between. This CDR3 is built from 11 residues. Libraries of TCR beta came from iRepertoire HTBI primers plus Arm-PCR of CDR3 regions. TCRdb recomputed calls from the multiplex PCR reads with MiXCR, one row per CDR3 protein. Here the sample spans roughly 560,000 distinct CDR3 sequences, 12% being singletons. The data were taken from a study of regulatory T cells in long-lasting Graves disease. As to time point: newly diagnosed GD, antithyroid drugs for less than 3 months. Construction of the TCR library relied on RNA isolated from PBMCs. This sample was shared with a second study, whose subject was T cells in Graves' hyperthyroidism and ophthalmopathy.

The material was peripheral blood mononuclear cells (PBMCs), obtained at new diagnosis, from a patient treated with antithyroid drugs. The J gene is TRBJ2-1, the V gene TRBV6-1; D is tentatively TRBD1 or TRBD2 (5 bases each). The TCR sequence derives from a woman in her 30s with Graves disease. CDR3 residues: CATNLGVGQFF. In DNA form, the CDR3 reads TGTGCCACCAACTTGGGGGTTGGGCAGTTCTTC.